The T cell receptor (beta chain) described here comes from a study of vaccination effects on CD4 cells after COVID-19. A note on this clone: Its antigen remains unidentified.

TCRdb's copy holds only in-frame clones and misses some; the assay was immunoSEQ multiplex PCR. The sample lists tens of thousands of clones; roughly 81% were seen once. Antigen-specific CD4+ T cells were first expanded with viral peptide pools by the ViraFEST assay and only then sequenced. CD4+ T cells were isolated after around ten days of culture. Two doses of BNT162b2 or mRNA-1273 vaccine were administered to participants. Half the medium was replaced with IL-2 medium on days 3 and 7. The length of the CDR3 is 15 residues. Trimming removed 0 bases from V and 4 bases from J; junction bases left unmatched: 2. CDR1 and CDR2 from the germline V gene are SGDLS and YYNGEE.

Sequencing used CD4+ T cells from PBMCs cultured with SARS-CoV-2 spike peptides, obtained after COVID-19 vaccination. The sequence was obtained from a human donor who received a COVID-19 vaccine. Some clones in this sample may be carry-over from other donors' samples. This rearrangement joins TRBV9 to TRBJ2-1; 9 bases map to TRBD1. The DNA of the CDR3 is TGTGCCAGCAGCGTAGGGGACAGGGTATACAATGAGCAGTTCTTC. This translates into CASSVGDRVYNEQFF.